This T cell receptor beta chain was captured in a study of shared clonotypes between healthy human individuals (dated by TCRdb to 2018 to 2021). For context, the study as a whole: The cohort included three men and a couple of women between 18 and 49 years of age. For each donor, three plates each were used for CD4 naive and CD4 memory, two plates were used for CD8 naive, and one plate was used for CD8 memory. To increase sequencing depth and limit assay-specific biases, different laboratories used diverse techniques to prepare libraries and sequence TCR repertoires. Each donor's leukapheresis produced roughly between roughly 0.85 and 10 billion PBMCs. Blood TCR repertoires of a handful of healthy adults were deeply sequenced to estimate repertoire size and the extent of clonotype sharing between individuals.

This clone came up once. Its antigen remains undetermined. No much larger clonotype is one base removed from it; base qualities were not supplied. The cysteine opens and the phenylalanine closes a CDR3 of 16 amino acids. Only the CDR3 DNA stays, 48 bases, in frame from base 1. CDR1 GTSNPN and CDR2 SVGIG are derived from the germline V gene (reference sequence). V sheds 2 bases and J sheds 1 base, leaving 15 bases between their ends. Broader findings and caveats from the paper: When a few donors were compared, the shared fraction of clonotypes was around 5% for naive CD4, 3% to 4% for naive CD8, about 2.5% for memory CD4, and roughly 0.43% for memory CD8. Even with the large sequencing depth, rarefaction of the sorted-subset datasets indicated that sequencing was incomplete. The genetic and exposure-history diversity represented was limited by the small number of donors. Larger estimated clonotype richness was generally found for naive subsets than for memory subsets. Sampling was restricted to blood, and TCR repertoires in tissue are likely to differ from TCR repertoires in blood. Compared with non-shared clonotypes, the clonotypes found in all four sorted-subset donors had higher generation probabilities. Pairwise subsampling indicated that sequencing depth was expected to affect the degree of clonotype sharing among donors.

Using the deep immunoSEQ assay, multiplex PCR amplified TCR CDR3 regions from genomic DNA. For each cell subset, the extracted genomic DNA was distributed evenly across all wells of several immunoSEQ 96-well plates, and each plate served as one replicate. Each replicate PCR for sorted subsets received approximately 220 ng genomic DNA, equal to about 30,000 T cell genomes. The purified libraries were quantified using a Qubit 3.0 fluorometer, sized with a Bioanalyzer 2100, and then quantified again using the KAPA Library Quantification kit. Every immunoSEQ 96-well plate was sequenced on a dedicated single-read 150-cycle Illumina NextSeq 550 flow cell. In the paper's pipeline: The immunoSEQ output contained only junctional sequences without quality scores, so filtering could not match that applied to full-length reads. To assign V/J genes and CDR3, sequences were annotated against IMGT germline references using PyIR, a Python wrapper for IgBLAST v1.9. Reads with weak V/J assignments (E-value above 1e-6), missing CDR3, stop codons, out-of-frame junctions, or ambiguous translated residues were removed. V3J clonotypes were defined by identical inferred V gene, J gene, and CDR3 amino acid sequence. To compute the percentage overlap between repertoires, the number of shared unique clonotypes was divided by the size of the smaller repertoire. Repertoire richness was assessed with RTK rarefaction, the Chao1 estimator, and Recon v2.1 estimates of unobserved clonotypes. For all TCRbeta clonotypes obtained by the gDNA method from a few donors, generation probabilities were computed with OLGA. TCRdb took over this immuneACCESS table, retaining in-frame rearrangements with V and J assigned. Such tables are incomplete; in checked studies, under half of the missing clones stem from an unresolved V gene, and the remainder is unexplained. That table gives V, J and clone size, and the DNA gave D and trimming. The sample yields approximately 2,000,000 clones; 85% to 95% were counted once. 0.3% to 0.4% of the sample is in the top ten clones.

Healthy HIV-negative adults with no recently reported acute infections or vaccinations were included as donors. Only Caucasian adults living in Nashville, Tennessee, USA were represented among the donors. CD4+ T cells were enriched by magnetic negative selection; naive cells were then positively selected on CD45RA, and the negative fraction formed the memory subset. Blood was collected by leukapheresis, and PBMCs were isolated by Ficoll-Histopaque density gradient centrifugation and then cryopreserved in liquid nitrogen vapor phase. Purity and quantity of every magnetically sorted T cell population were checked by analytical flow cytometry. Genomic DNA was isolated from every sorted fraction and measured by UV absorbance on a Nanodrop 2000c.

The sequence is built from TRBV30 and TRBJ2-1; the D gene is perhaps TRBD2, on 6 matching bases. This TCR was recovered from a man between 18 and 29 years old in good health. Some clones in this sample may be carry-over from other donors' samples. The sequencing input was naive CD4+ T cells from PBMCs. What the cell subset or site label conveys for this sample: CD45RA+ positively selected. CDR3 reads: CAWSRHGGASYNEQFF. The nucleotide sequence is TGTGCCTGGAGTCGGCATGGCGGGGCGTCCTACAATGAGCAGTTCTTC. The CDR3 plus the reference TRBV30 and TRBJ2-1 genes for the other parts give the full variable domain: SQTIHQWPATLVQPVGSPLSLECTVEGTSNPNLYWYRQAAGRGLQLLFYSVGIGQISSEVPQNLSASRPQDRQFILSSKKLLLSDSGFYLCAWSRHGGASYNEQFFGPGTRLTVL.